What follows are 32 T cell receptor beta chains derived from one specimen sequenced in a study of blood T cell repertoires in COVID-19. Only in-frame clones appear in the TCRdb table, and some are missing; sequencing was by immunoSEQ multiplex PCR. The sample carries about 47,000 clones, around 90% recorded once. What was sequenced was peripheral blood. Source of these receptors: a man aged 50-59 years with active COVID-19.

The chain employs TRBV11-2 and TRBJ2-5, with a weak D call TRBD1 (6 bases). This CDR3 region has 14 residues. V lost 5 bases, J lost 3 bases, and 13 bases lay in between. The germline gives CDR1 SGHAT, CDR2 FQNNGV. As DNA, the CDR3 is TGTGCCAGCAGCCCTAACAGGGTAGAAGAGACCCAGTACTTC. Its protein is CASSPNRVEETQYF.

CDR3 DNA: TGTGCCGCGGCGGGGGCAGATACGCAGTATTTT. Its protein is CAAAGADTQYF. This rearrangement joins TRBV28 to TRBJ2-3, with 7 bases matching TRBD2. CDR1 is MDHEN and CDR2 is SYDVKM in the germline V gene. The CDR3 has 11 residues. With 11 bases clipped from V and 4 bases from J, the junction kept 3 bases outside the gene matches.

J is TRBJ1-1 and V is TRBV2; D gene unclear. V was cut by 3 bases and J by 0 bases, with 8 bases left in between. CDR3 length: 14 amino acids. CDR1 SNHLY and CDR2 FYNNEI come from the germline V gene. The CDR3: CASSEPVMNTEAFF. DNA for the CDR3: TGTGCCAGCAGTGAGCCGGTCATGAACACTGAAGCTTTCTTT.

V is TRBV10-3 and J is TRBJ1-2; D perhaps matches TRBD1 (5 bases). CDR3 length: 15 amino acids. V lost 3 bases to trimming and J lost 4 bases, with 15 bases between them. Germline V gives CDR1 ENHRY, CDR2 SYGVKD. The CDR3 region has the DNA TGTGCCATCAGTGACCCCGCGGGGGTGGGCTATGGCTACACCTTC. This encodes CAISDPAGVGYGYTF.

This rearrangement joins TRBV19 to TRBJ2-7; the D gene is possibly TRBD1 (6 bases). Trimming cost V 4 bases and J 2 bases, with 12 bases left between them. CDR1 is LNHDA and CDR2 is SQIVND in the germline V gene (reference sequence). CDR3 size: 14 residues. Here the CDR3 reads CASSNPGHTYEQYF. The CDR3 nucleotides are TGTGCCAGTAGTAATCCGGGACATACCTACGAGCAGTACTTC.

The rearrangement uses TRBV5-4 and TRBJ1-6; no firm D call. The CDR3 extends over 14 amino acids. Germline V lookup: CDR1 SGHNT, CDR2 YYREEE (reference sequence). The V end lost 4 bases, the J end lost 0 bases, and 5 bases lay between the germline ends. In DNA, the CDR3 is TGTGCCAGCAGCCCGAGCTCCTATAATTCACCCCTCCACTTT. Residues: CASSPSSYNSPLHF.

This rearrangement joins TRBV6-5 to TRBJ2-1, with 7 bases lining up with TRBD1. The CDR3 extends over 15 amino acids. V lost 6 bases, J lost 7 bases, and 12 bases stayed unmatched. Germline values: CDR1 MNHEY, CDR2 SVGAGI. The CDR3 here is CASRRPGQQSNEQFF. Here the CDR3 DNA reads TGTGCCAGCAGGCGCCCGGGACAGCAGTCAAATGAGCAGTTCTTC.

The chain joins TRBV6-5 to TRBJ1-1; weak D call: TRBD1 (6 bases). With 6 bases removed from V and 2 bases from J, the gap between germline ends came to 16 bases. The length of the CDR3 is 15 residues. In germline, CDR1 is MNHEY, CDR2 SVGAGI. CDR3 nucleotide sequence: TGTGCCAGCAGGCGTAGACAGGTCCTCAACACTGAAGCTTTCTTT. Its protein is CASRRRQVLNTEAFF.

This rearrangement joins TRBV18 to TRBJ2-5; the D gene is possibly TRBD1 (6 bases). Germline assignment: CDR1 KGHSH and CDR2 LQKENI. The CDR3 loop spans 13 amino acids. The germline V and J ends were trimmed by 6 bases and 2 bases, with 10 bases remaining between them. The CDR3 reads CASSPGAQETQYF. CDR3 sequence (DNA): TGTGCCAGCTCCCCAGGGGCACAAGAGACCCAGTACTTC.

This CDR3 is CASSETPGTGNTQYF. The CDR3 DNA reads TGTGCCAGCAGTGAAACCCCCGGGACTGGAAATACGCAGTATTTT. V is TRBV6-1 and J is TRBJ2-3; a possible D gene is TRBD2 (6 bases). CDR1 MNHNS and CDR2 SASEGT come from the germline V gene. Trimming stripped 2 bases from V and 7 bases from J, with 16 bases between. This CDR3 is 15 amino acids long.

This chain links TRBV29-1 with TRBJ2-3, with 13 bases aligning to TRBD2. Losses at the gene ends were 7 bases for V and 7 bases for J; bases not matched to a gene: 11. This CDR3 is 15 amino acids long. Looked up from germline, CDR1 is SQVTM and CDR2 is ANQGSEA. CDR3 DNA sequence: TGCAGCGCCCCTCACTGGACTAGCGGGAGATATACGCAGTATTTT. It is translated as CSAPHWTSGRYTQYF.

V gene TRBV9 combines with J gene TRBJ1-1; tentatively, D is TRBD1 (5 bases). V gave up 3 bases and J gave up 1 base, with 19 bases separating them. CDR1 and CDR2 (germline): SGDLS, YYNGEE. The CDR3 has 17 amino acids. The CDR3 here is CASSAERLGQPNTEAFF. The CDR3 nucleotides are TGTGCCAGCAGCGCCGAACGTCTAGGACAACCGAACACTGAAGCTTTCTTT.

The chain joins TRBV27 to TRBJ1-1; 9 nucleotides line up with TRBD1. This CDR3 region has 14 residues. Germline assignment: CDR1 MNHEY and CDR2 SMNVEV (reference sequence). The V segment lost 5 bases and the J segment 5 bases; nucleotides outside the gene matches: 6. The DNA for the CDR3 is TGTGCCAGCAGTGAGCACAGGGGGCGGACTGAAGCTTTCTTT. The encoded protein is CASSEHRGRTEAFF.

This clone was detected only once. The V call is TRBV4-3, the J call TRBJ2-3, with 13 bases identical to TRBD2. CDR1 is LGHNA, CDR2 YSLEER, per germline. The J segment lost 2 bases and the V segment lost 2 bases, leaving 1 base of the junction unmatched. The CDR3 has 16 amino acids. The DNA for the CDR3 is TGCGCCAGCAGCCAAACTAGCGGGGGGGCCACAGATACGCAGTATTTT. Translation gives CASSQTSGGATDTQYF.

This clone was counted a single time. The J gene is TRBJ2-1, the V gene TRBV18; D ambiguous. The CDR3 length is 16 residues. CDR1 is KGHSH, CDR2 LQKENI, per germline. With 0 bases removed from V and 0 bases from J, the gap between germline ends came to 9 bases. CDR3 region: CASSPPSTRSYNEQFF. In nucleotides, the CDR3 is TGTGCCAGCTCACCACCCTCTACCCGCTCCTACAATGAGCAGTTCTTC.

The chain links TRBV5-4 to TRBJ1-1; 8 nucleotides agree with TRBD1. The J segment lost 9 bases and the V segment lost 9 bases, leaving 7 bases of the junction unmatched. From germline, CDR1 is SGHNT and CDR2 YYREEE (reference sequence). This CDR3 region has 11 residues. The DNA of the CDR3 is TGTGCCATCGGACAGGGTATACAAGCTTTCTTT. This translates into CAIGQGIQAFF.

CDR3 nucleotide sequence: TGTGCCAGCAGCCCCATGGGACTAGCGGGACTGCGGGAGCAGTACGTC. It yields the protein CASSPMGLAGLREQYV. This chain joins TRBV11-1 and TRBJ2-7; TRBD2 matches 13 bases. The CDR3 extends over 16 amino acids. V lost 5 bases to trimming and J lost 7 bases; unmatched junction nucleotides: 11. Per germline, CDR1 SGHAT and CDR2 FQDESV (reference sequence).

This CDR3 is CASSNSGTGLDEQFF. As DNA, the CDR3 is TGTGCCAGTAGTAATAGCGGCACCGGTTTGGATGAGCAGTTCTTC. This rearrangement joins TRBV19 to TRBJ2-1, with a possible D match to TRBD2 (6 bases). Germline V CDR1 and CDR2: LNHDA, SQIVND (reference sequence). This CDR3 has 15 residues. Deletions cut 4 bases from V and 8 bases from J, with 18 bases between.

The rearrangement links TRBV9 to TRBJ2-3, with 8 bases that match TRBD2. Germline values: CDR1 SGDLS, CDR2 YYNGEE. The CDR3 runs 15 residues. Losses at the gene ends were 0 bases for V and 8 bases for J; bases not matched to a gene: 8. In DNA form, the CDR3 reads TGTGCCAGCAGCGTAGAGAGCGGGGGATCGGGTACGCAGTATTTT. This encodes CASSVESGGSGTQYF.

The gene calls are TRBV10-1 and TRBJ2-7; 10 nucleotides match TRBD2. CDR3 length: 13 residues. The germline V gene has CDR1 WNHNN and CDR2 SYGVQD (reference sequence). The V gene end was trimmed by 11 bases and the J gene end by 4 bases; junction bases not matched to a gene: 8. CDR3 sequence reads: CARGGLAVYEQYV. The DNA of the CDR3 is TGCGCCCGCGGCGGACTAGCGGTATACGAGCAGTACGTC.

The CDR3 coding sequence is TGTGCCAGCAGCTTAACTAATTACGAGCAGTACTTC. It encodes CASSLTNYEQYF. The V call is TRBV7-2, the J call TRBJ2-7; D call uncertain. The CDR3 consists of 12 residues. Germline values: CDR1 SGHTA, CDR2 FQGNSA. The V end lost 2 bases, the J end lost 4 bases, and 6 bases lay between the germline ends.

This clone was detected only once. The V and J genes are TRBV28 and TRBJ2-5; no definite D call. CDR1 and CDR2 from the germline V gene are MDHEN and SYDVKM. V was pared by 5 bases and J by 3 bases, with 7 bases between. This CDR3 comprises 12 residues. CDR3 DNA: TGTGCCAGCAGTGTAATAAAAGAGACCCAGTACTTC. Its translation is CASSVIKETQYF. The full variable domain, completed using reference TRBV28 and TRBJ2-5, is DVKVTQSSRYLVKRTGEKVFLECVQDMDHENMFWYRQDPGLGLRLIYFSYDVKMKEKGDIPEGYSVSREKKERFSLILESASTNQTSMYLCASSVIKETQYFGPGTRLLVL.

In this sample, this clone turned up once. The gene calls are TRBV18 and TRBJ1-4; D is unclear. Per germline, CDR1 KGHSH and CDR2 LQKENI. CDR3 length: 15 amino acids. Trimming took 2 bases from V and 0 from J, leaving 7 bases between them. Written as DNA, the CDR3 is TGTGCCAGCTCACCAAGAAGCTCAACTAATGAAAAACTGTTTTTT. Translation: CASSPRSSTNEKLFF. Full variable domain (missing parts from reference TRBV18 and TRBJ1-4): NAGVMQNPRHLVRRRGQEARLRCSPMKGHSHVYWYRQLPEEGLKFMVYLQKENIIDESGMPKERFSAEFPKEGPSILRIQQVVRGDSAAYFCASSPRSSTNEKLFFGSGTQLSVL.

The CDR3: CASSPTNRQGGLYGYTF. The CDR3 DNA sequence: TGTGCCAGCTCGCCTACAAATCGACAGGGGGGGCTATATGGCTACACCTTC. The rearrangement joins TRBV18 to TRBJ1-2; TRBD1 agrees at 9 bases. Trimming at V came to 6 bases and at J to 5 bases, leaving 16 bases not matched to a gene. CDR3 length: 17 residues. Looked up from germline, CDR1 is KGHSH and CDR2 is LQKENI. Based on the CDR3 plus reference TRBV18 and TRBJ1-2, the full variable domain is NAGVMQNPRHLVRRRGQEARLRCSPMKGHSHVYWYRQLPEEGLKFMVYLQKENIIDESGMPKERFSAEFPKEGPSILRIQQVVRGDSAAYFCASSPTNRQGGLYGYTFGSGTRLTVV.

The chain combines TRBV5-4 with TRBJ1-3, with TRBD1 matching over 8 bases. The length of the CDR3 is 16 residues. Germline CDR1 and CDR2: SGHNT and YYREEE (reference sequence). After removal of 3 bases from V and 0 bases from J, the junction contained 5 bases not matched to a gene. The CDR3 bases are TGTGCCAGCAGCTCGGGGACAGGCGGCTCTGGAAACACCATATATTTT. Translating gives CASSSGTGGSGNTIYF.

The chain recombines TRBV15 with TRBJ1-1, with D possibly matching TRBD1 (6 bases). This CDR3 is built from 15 residues. The germline CDR1 and CDR2 sequences are LNHNV and YYDKDF (reference sequence). Trimming took off 9 bases at V and 8 bases at J, with 25 bases between the two ends. CDR3 DNA: TGTGCCACTGCTCAGAACAGGGTCGGAGCCAAGGAAGCTTTCTTT. This gives the protein CATAQNRVGAKEAFF.

This clone was observed a handful of times. V is TRBV2 and J is TRBJ2-7; 8 nucleotides line up with TRBD1. CDR1 and CDR2 from the germline V gene are SNHLY and FYNNEI. J lost 3 bases, V lost 3 bases, and 1 base had no gene match. The CDR3 is 13 amino acids. The CDR3 bases are TGTGCCAGCAGTGAGGACAGGGACTACGAGCAGTACTTC. Encoded protein: CASSEDRDYEQYF.

The chain carries TRBV7-9 and TRBJ2-3; no clear D. CDR3 length equals 13 residues. Germline values: CDR1 SEHNR, CDR2 FQNEAQ (reference sequence). V was clipped by 4 bases and J by 5 bases, with 10 bases between them. In DNA, the CDR3 is TGTGCCAGCAGCTCCTTTAGAGGAGATACGCAGTATTTT. It specifies CASSSFRGDTQYF.

The chain employs TRBV19 and TRBJ1-6, with D perhaps matching TRBD1 (6 bases). There are 14 residues in the CDR3. Germline-derived CDR1 and CDR2 are LNHDA and SQIVND (reference sequence). V dropped 3 bases and J dropped 7 bases, with 10 bases sitting between them. The CDR3 sequence: CASSIFGQNSPLHF. The CDR3 region has the DNA TGTGCCAGTAGTATCTTTGGACAGAATTCACCCCTCCACTTT.

The rearrangement uses TRBV3-1 (or the pseudogene TRBV3-2) and TRBJ1-4, with 9 bases matching TRBD1. The CDR3 consists of 19 residues. CDR1 and CDR2 from the germline V gene are LGHDT and YNNKEL (reference sequence). V gave up 1 base and J gave up 0 bases; unmatched junction bases: 9. CDR3 loop: CASSQVGWGQGATNEKLFF. DNA of the CDR3: TGTGCCAGCAGCCAAGTTGGGTGGGGACAGGGAGCAACTAATGAAAAACTGTTTTTT.

As DNA, the CDR3 is TGTGCCAGCAGCGTAGGACAGGGAGGGGACTATGGCTACACCTTC. Translated, it gives CASSVGQGGDYGYTF. The chain recombines TRBV5-4 with TRBJ1-2; 8 positions match TRBD1. The ends lost 4 bases at V and 3 bases at J; junction bases unmatched: 8. The CDR3 extends over 15 amino acids. CDR1 and CDR2 (germline): SGHNT, YYREEE (reference sequence).

The gene calls are TRBV10-2 and TRBJ2-1; TRBD2 matches at 12 bases. The germline V gene has CDR1 WSHSY and CDR2 SAAADI. This CDR3 has 16 residues. Trimming cost V 6 bases and J 9 bases; bases outside gene matches: 12. As DNA, the CDR3 is TGCGCCAGCAGGGCATCTAGCGGGGGGGCGTTTGGTGAGCAGTTCTTC. It codes for CASRASSGGAFGEQFF.